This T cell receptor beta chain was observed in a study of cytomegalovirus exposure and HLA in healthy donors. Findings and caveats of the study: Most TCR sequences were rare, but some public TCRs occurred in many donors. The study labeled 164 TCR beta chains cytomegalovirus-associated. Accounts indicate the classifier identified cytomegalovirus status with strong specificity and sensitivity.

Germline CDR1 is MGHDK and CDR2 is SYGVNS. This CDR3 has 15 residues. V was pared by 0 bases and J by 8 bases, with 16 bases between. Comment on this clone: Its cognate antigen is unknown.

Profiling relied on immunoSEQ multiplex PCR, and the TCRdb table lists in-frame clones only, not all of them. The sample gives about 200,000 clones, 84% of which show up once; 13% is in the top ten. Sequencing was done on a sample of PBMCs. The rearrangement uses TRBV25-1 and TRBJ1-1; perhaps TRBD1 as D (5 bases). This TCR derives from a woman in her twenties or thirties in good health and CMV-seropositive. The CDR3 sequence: CASSEYPGGAAEAFF. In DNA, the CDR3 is TGTGCCAGCAGTGAATACCCCGGGGGAGCTGCAGAAGCTTTCTTT.